Below are 20 T cell receptor beta chains sequenced from a single sample in a study of CD4 T cells in relation to SARS-CoV-2 and coronaviruses. Clones were read by immunoSEQ multiplex PCR, and TCRdb kept only the in-frame ones, dropping some. The sample has some 21,000 clones; just under 80% are singletons. Unexposed donor CD4+ T cells date from about 2011-2019, before the COVID-19 pandemic. After more than eight days of culture, CD4+ T cells were isolated. For these TCRs, the target antigens are not known. The specimen sequenced was CD4+ T cells from PBMCs, cultured in vitro. Source of these receptors: a human donor in good health.

This sequence joins TRBV5-8 and TRBJ2-7; D gene unclear. Trimming pared 0 bases from V and 6 bases from J, leaving 7 bases between. The germline V gene encodes CDR1 SGHTS and CDR2 YDEGEE. The CDR3 runs to 12 residues. CDR3 coding DNA: TGTGCCAGCAGCTTGGGGGTAGGCGAGCAGTACTTC. The encoded protein is CASSLGVGEQYF.

The CDR3: CASSPEAEHLYEQYF. CDR3 DNA sequence: TGTGCCAGCAGCCCAGAGGCGGAGCACCTCTACGAGCAGTACTTC. The chain links TRBV11-2 to TRBJ2-7, with no clear D. Deletions cut 5 bases from V and 3 bases from J, with 17 bases between. CDR3 size: 15 residues. CDR1 SGHAT and CDR2 FQNNGV come from the germline V gene. Full variable domain (outside the CDR3, taken from reference TRBV11-2 and TRBJ2-7): EAGVAQSPRYKIIEKRQSVAFWCNPISGHATLYWYQQILGQGPKLLIQFQNNGVVDDSQLPKDRFSAERLKGVDSTLKIQPAKLEDSAVYLCASSPEAEHLYEQYFGPGTRLTVT.

The gene calls are TRBV30 and TRBJ2-5; D possibly corresponds to TRBD1 (6 bases). Germline V lookup: CDR1 GTSNPN, CDR2 SVGIG (reference sequence). Trimming took off 5 bases at V and 5 bases at J, with 12 bases between the two ends. The CDR3 totals 12 residues. In DNA, the CDR3 is TGTGCCTGGGCACAGGGTCTGGAGACCCAGTACTTC. Translation gives CAWAQGLETQYF.

The rearrangement links TRBV9 to TRBJ2-5; a possible D gene is TRBD1 (5 bases). Germline V CDR1 and CDR2: SGDLS, YYNGEE. The CDR3 totals 15 residues. The ends were cut back, 0 bases at V and 5 bases at J, with 14 bases in the middle. The CDR3 is CASSVGRLGVETQYF. In DNA form, the CDR3 reads TGTGCCAGCAGCGTAGGGCGGCTAGGGGTGGAGACCCAGTACTTC.

The chain combines TRBV18 with TRBJ1-1, with D perhaps TRBD1 (5 bases). CDR3 length: 15 residues. Germline V gene sequence: CDR1 KGHSH, CDR2 LQKENI. Trimming took 3 bases from V and 3 from J, leaving 14 bases between them. Here the CDR3 reads CASSPIQGPDTEAFF. For the CDR3, the DNA is TGTGCCAGCTCACCGATTCAGGGTCCCGACACTGAAGCTTTCTTT.

V usage is TRBV6-5 and J usage is TRBJ2-6; D remains ambiguous. Germline-derived CDR1 and CDR2 are MNHEY and SVGAGI. The ends were cut back, 10 bases at V and 0 bases at J, with 7 bases in the middle. This CDR3 is built from 13 residues. CDR3 region: CANRVSGANVLTF. The CDR3 DNA is TGTGCCAACCGGGTCTCTGGGGCCAACGTCCTGACTTTC.

The chain couples TRBV5-1 to TRBJ2-2; TRBD1 matches at 8 bases. This CDR3 has 15 amino acids. V trimming: 4 bases; J trimming: 1 base; junction bases outside the gene matches: 3. Germline V gives CDR1 SGHRS, CDR2 YFSETQ. CDR3 sequence: CASSKGQENTGELFF. The DNA for the CDR3 is TGCGCCAGCAGCAAGGGACAGGAGAACACCGGGGAGCTGTTTTTT.

The chain combines TRBV30 with TRBJ1-1; D not resolved. CDR1 and CDR2 from the germline V gene are GTSNPN and SVGIG (reference sequence). Trimming took 1 base from V and 0 from J, leaving 9 bases between them. The CDR3 length is 14 residues. In DNA, the CDR3 is TGTGCCTGGAGTGCGTGGAGGATGAACACTGAAGCTTTCTTT. Encoded protein: CAWSAWRMNTEAFF.

Relative to its sample, this clone is medium-sized. The chain links TRBV11-1 to TRBJ2-5; maybe TRBD1 (5 bases). Looked up from germline, CDR1 is SGHAT and CDR2 is FQDESV (reference sequence). The CDR3 totals 14 residues. Trimming stripped 5 bases from V and 1 base from J, with 11 bases between. This CDR3 is CASSLTDLQETQYF. Written as DNA, the CDR3 is TGTGCCAGCAGCCTGACAGATCTCCAAGAGACCCAGTACTTC.

The chain has TRBV5-1 and TRBJ1-6; 11 bases map to TRBD1. The CDR3 length is 17 residues. V shed 1 base and J 5 bases; nucleotides not matched to a gene: 5. Germline CDR1 SGHRS, CDR2 YFSETQ. Here the CDR3 reads CASSLRVDRGHNSPLHF. The CDR3, as DNA: TGCGCCAGCAGCTTGAGAGTGGACAGGGGGCATAATTCACCCCTCCACTTT.

The chain couples TRBV19 to TRBJ1-1, with D maybe TRBD1 (5 bases). V dropped 6 bases and J dropped 4 bases, with 12 bases sitting between them. There are 13 residues in the CDR3. CDR1 and CDR2 from the germline V gene are LNHDA and SQIVND (reference sequence). The CDR3 region has the DNA TGTGCCAGTAGCTCGGGGGGGACCACTGAAGCTTTCTTT. It encodes CASSSGGTTEAFF.

The chain has TRBV18 and TRBJ1-1; 11 bases align to TRBD1. V was pared by 2 bases and J by 0 bases, with 5 bases of the junction left unmatched. The CDR3 length is 17 residues. The germline V gene has CDR1 KGHSH and CDR2 LQKENI. The CDR3 here is CASSPGTGGSMNTEAFF. In DNA form, the CDR3 reads TGTGCCAGCTCACCAGGGACAGGGGGGAGCATGAACACTGAAGCTTTCTTT.

The chain has TRBV12-5 and TRBJ2-7; 9 nucleotides match TRBD2. Trimming removed 1 base from V and 3 bases from J; junction bases left unmatched: 10. Looked up from germline, CDR1 is LGHNT and CDR2 is FRNRAP. This CDR3 is 17 amino acids long. The CDR3 DNA reads TGTGCTAGTGGTTTGGCAAGGACTAGCGAGATCAACTACGAGCAGTACTTC. Translated: CASGLARTSEINYEQYF.

This chain uses TRBV24-1 with TRBJ2-3; D perhaps matches TRBD1 (5 bases). With 3 bases removed from V and 2 bases from J, the gap between germline ends came to 14 bases. This CDR3 is 16 amino acids long. Germline V CDR1 and CDR2: KGHDR, SFDVKD. DNA for the CDR3: TGTGCCACCAGTGATGGTGGCAGGGCTAACACAGATACGCAGTATTTT. Translated, it gives CATSDGGRANTDTQYF.

The chain joins TRBV27 to TRBJ2-3; D unclear. The CDR3 has 14 residues. Germline V gene lookup returns CDR1 MNHEY and CDR2 SMNVEV (reference sequence). The ends were cut back, 6 bases at V and 0 bases at J, with 10 bases in the middle. This chain's CDR3 is CASRTAASTDTQYF. CDR3 DNA sequence: TGTGCCAGCAGGACGGCCGCTAGCACAGATACGCAGTATTTT.

The rearrangement uses TRBV10-3 and TRBJ1-2; perhaps TRBD1 as D (6 bases). Germline V gene data show CDR1 as ENHRY and CDR2 as SYGVKD. V lost 11 bases and J 4 bases, leaving 17 bases between the germline ends. The CDR3 loop spans 13 amino acids. This chain's CDR3 is CASRGHLSYGYTF. The CDR3 nucleotides read TGTGCCTCCCGGGGGCATTTAAGCTATGGCTACACCTTC.

CDR3 residues: CASSLKGGDGYTF. The CDR3 DNA reads TGTGCCAGCAGCCTTAAAGGGGGGGATGGCTACACCTTC. This sequence joins TRBV3-1 (or the pseudogene TRBV3-2) and TRBJ1-2, with TRBD1 as a possible D gene (6 bases). Germline V gene sequence: CDR1 LGHDT, CDR2 YNNKEL (reference sequence). The CDR3 covers 13 residues. V dropped 4 bases and J dropped 6 bases, with 12 bases sitting between them.

The CDR3, as DNA: TGTGCCTGGACCGCTCAGGGGGAGACCCAGTACTTC. Amino acid sequence: CAWTAQGETQYF. V gene TRBV30 combines with J gene TRBJ2-5, with D possibly TRBD1 on 6 matching bases. V lost 4 bases and J lost 5, with 11 bases in between. The CDR3 runs to 12 residues. In germline, CDR1 is GTSNPN, CDR2 SVGIG (reference sequence).

Details on this clone: An end of the junction differs from the germline gene, which may be a read error. V and J are TRBV5-5 and TRBJ2-7, with 14 positions matching TRBD2. The V gene's germline CDR1 is SGHKS and CDR2 YYEKEE (reference sequence). The CDR3 runs 18 residues. CDR3 protein: CASSLGLAGVIRTYEQYF. The CDR3 nucleotides are TGTGCCAGCAGTTTGGGACTAGCGGGAGTGATTAGAACCTACGAGCAGTACTTC.

J is TRBJ2-3 and V is TRBV6-5; the D is unclear. The CDR3 runs to 12 residues. V was clipped by 6 bases and J by 0 bases, with 4 bases between them. Germline V gene sequence: CDR1 MNHEY, CDR2 SVGAGI. For the CDR3, the DNA is TGTGCCAGCAGCGGGAGCACAGATACGCAGTATTTT. It encodes CASSGSTDTQYF.